Sequencing of this T cell receptor (beta chain) was carried out in a study of OX40 agonist ivuxolimab in advanced cancers. The wider study: Across the patients, intravenous ivuxolimab was delivered every 2 weeks at 0.01 to 10 mg/kg. Melanoma, hepatocellular carcinoma, head and neck or renal cell cancer occurred in dose-escalation patients.

With respect to this clone: The antigen remains undetermined.

This table comes from immunoSEQ multiplex PCR, and its TCRdb copy is limited to in-frame clones, with some not included. The table includes 55,000 to 65,000 clones, 75% to 90% detected once. Germline CDR1 and CDR2: LGHNA and YSLEER. Trimming removed 0 bases at V and 5 bases at J, with 5 bases between. This CDR3 has 13 amino acids. Study outcomes and limitations: Some of the nonresponding patients also showed low levels of normalized T-cell clonal expansion.

This chain connects TRBV4-3 to TRBJ1-5; D is unclear. Source: CD4+ or CD8+ T cells sorted from blood, taken in a trial of the OX40 agonist ivuxolimab. This clonotype originated in an adult with an advanced solid tumor such as melanoma, head and neck, liver or kidney cancer. The CDR3 loop reads CASSQEWDQPQHF. The CDR3 DNA reads as TGCGCCAGCAGCCAAGAATGGGATCAGCCCCAGCATTTT.